This is a list of T cell receptor beta chains from one sample in a study of blood T cells in healthy people across ages. MiXCR was run by TCRdb on the 5' RACE reads, yielding one entry per CDR3 protein. Of around 780,000 distinct CDR3 sequences in the sample, around 24% were seen once. The same sample was also used in a study of T cells of mothers and their children.

The material sequenced was blood. The receptors were sampled from a boy between 10 and 17 years old in good health. Each CDR3 is given with its conserved first and last residue. The D gene is left open where the match is weak. The size entry is marked missing in some rows and otherwise reads once, few, many or a size class.

TRBD1,once,TRBJ2-3,TRBV7-9,TGTGCCAGCAGCCGACAGGGTTTCCTCACAGATACGCAGTATTTT,CASSRQGFLTDTQYF
NA,NA,TRBJ2-5,TRBV28,TGTGCCAGCAGCCATACAGTGGGGCAACCTTCCGGAGAGACCCAGTACTTC,CASSHTVGQPSGETQYF
NA,few,TRBJ1-1,TRBV29-1,TGCAGCGTTAATCTGCAGGGGACCAACACTGAAGCTTTCTTT,CSVNLQGTNTEAFF
NA,few,TRBJ2-3,TRBV28,TGTGCCGCGGGGGCGGGCACAGATACGCAGTATTTT,CAAGAGTDTQYF
NA,few,TRBJ2-5,TRBV2,TGTGCCAGTAGGGGGAACTGGGAAGAGACCCAGTACTTC,CASRGNWEETQYF
TRBD1,NA,TRBJ2-1,TRBV2,TGTGCCAGCAGAGATTCTGGGACAGAGAGATACAATGAGCAGTTCTTC,CASRDSGTERYNEQFF
TRBD2,few,TRBJ2-2,TRBV5-1,TGCGCCAGCACCTCAGCGGGGGCCGACACCGGGGAGCTGTTTTTT,CASTSAGADTGELFF
NA,many,TRBJ2-5,TRBV20-1,TGCAGTGCCATTCAGGGACAAGAGACCCAGTACTTC,CSAIQGQETQYF
NA,once,TRBJ1-2,TRBV7-3,NA,CASSLGVGTDTQYFGYTF
TRBD1,few,TRBJ1-2,TRBV10-3,TGTGCCATCAGTGAGTCTGGACAGGGTCTTGGCTACACCTTC,CAISESGQGLGYTF
NA,few,TRBJ1-2,TRBV6-2/TRBV6-3,TGTGCCAGCAGCCCTGACAGGATCGCCTATGGCTACACCTTC,CASSPDRIAYGYTF
NA,NA,TRBJ1-4,TRBV7-2,TGTGCCAGCAGCTCCCTTTATAATGAAAAACTGTTTTTT,CASSSLYNEKLFF
NA,few,TRBJ2-1,TRBV9,TGTGCCAGCAGCGTAGTCGAGTTTTACGGTGAGCAGTTCTTC,CASSVVEFYGEQFF
NA,NA,TRBJ2-5,TRBV7-8,TGTGCCAGCAGCTTAGAGTCCCCGAGGGAGCAGTACTTC,CASSLESPREQYF
TRBD1,NA,TRBJ2-1,TRBV20-1,TGCAGTGCGAGACAGGGGCTCACACGGTATGAGCAGTTCTTC,CSARQGLTRYEQFF
TRBD2,NA,TRBJ2-3,TRBV3-1,TGTGCCAGCATTCAGAGGGGGTCTAGCGGGGGCGTGGATACGCAGTATTTT,CASIQRGSSGGVDTQYF
TRBD2,few,TRBJ2-1,TRBV3-1,TGTGCCAGCAGCGAGACTAGCGGGGCCCAGGGGGGGAAGCAGTTCTTC,CASSETSGAQGGKQFF
NA,NA,TRBJ2-4,TRBV5-4,TGCGCCAGCAGCTTGGCCCCGGACATTCAGTACTTC,CASSLAPDIQYF
NA,NA,TRBJ1-4,TRBV7-2,TGTGCCAGCAGCTTAGCGCTGGCCGAAAAACTGTTTTTT,CASSLALAEKLFF
NA,NA,TRBJ2-5,TRBV7-2,TGTGCCAGCAGCTTAGGTTGGTCGCGAAGTCAAGAGACCCAGTACTTC,CASSLGWSRSQETQYF
TRBD2,few,TRBJ2-4,TRBV28,TGTGCCAGCAGCCCCGGGCTCCTAGCGGGGGAAGCCAAAAACATTCAGTACTTC,CASSPGLLAGEAKNIQYF
TRBD1,NA,TRBJ2-3,TRBV29-1,TGCAGCGCCCGGGACAGGACCATCGATACGCAGTATTTT,CSARDRTIDTQYF
NA,NA,TRBJ2-2,TRBV10-2,TGCGCCAGCAACGACCTACAAGGACTTGTGTGGGCCGGGGAGCTGTTTTTT,CASNDLQGLVWAGELFF
NA,NA,TRBJ2-1,TRBV3-1,TGTGCCAGCAGCCAGCCGGCGTCGGGAGACCATGAGCAGTTCTTC,CASSQPASGDHEQFF
TRBD2,many,TRBJ2-1,TRBV29-1,TGCAGCGGAGCGGGGAACAATGAGCAGTTCTTC,CSGAGNNEQFF
TRBD1,NA,TRBJ2-1,TRBV24-1,TGTGCCACCAGTGACTCTGGACAGGGTGAAGGTGAGCAGTTCTTC,CATSDSGQGEGEQFF
NA,NA,TRBJ2-1,TRBV7-2,TGTGCCAGCAGCTTAGAACGAGAGCGGGTTGAGAAGTTCTTC,CASSLERERVEKFF
TRBD1,few,TRBJ2-5,TRBV10-3,TGTGCCATCAGTGAGTGCCCGACAGGGTTAGTGGAGACCCAGTACTTC,CAISECPTGLVETQYF
TRBD1,NA,TRBJ2-3,TRBV20-1,TGCAGTGCTACCCGGGACAGGGAGACAGATACGCAGTATTTT,CSATRDRETDTQYF
NA,few,TRBJ2-2,TRBV29-1,TGCAGCGTCCGGGGAGGAAGCACCGGGGAGCTGTTTTTT,CSVRGGSTGELFF
TRBD1,NA,TRBJ2-5,TRBV6-6,TGTGCCAGCAGACAGGGGAACGTGGAGACCCAGTACTTC,CASRQGNVETQYF
NA,few,TRBJ2-4,TRBV13,TGTGCCAGCAGCTACCGGGACGGGAGAAACATTCAGTACTTC,CASSYRDGRNIQYF
NA,NA,TRBJ1-1,TRBV27,TGTGCCAGCAGTTTATTAATTCCCCAGGGGCGGAAGACTGAAGCTTTCTTT,CASSLLIPQGRKTEAFF
NA,NA,TRBJ2-2,TRBV20-1,TGCAGTGCTAGAGTTGGGCTGGGGGAGCTGTTTTTT,CSARVGLGELFF
NA,few,TRBJ1-2,TRBV20-1,TGCAGTGCTGCCCCCGACATTACAGGCTATGGCTACACCTTC,CSAAPDITGYGYTF
TRBD1,few,TRBJ2-5,TRBV28,TGTGCCAGCAGAGGGGAGGACAGGGACCAAGAGACCCAGTACTTC,CASRGEDRDQETQYF
NA,few,TRBJ2-7,TRBV5-1,TGCGCCAGCAGCTCCGGGAACGACTACGAGCAGTACTTC,CASSSGNDYEQYF
NA,NA,TRBJ1-1,TRBV19,TGTGCCAGTAGTATCGGTGGGGGGCGAGCTTTCTTT,CASSIGGGRAFF
TRBD1,few,TRBJ1-2,TRBV6-1,TGTGCCAGCAGTCTACCGGACAGGGTGGACTACACCTTC,CASSLPDRVDYTF